This entry lists 13 T cell receptor beta chains sequenced from one sample in a study of CD8 T cells in Susac syndrome. The authors reverse transcribed about 0.5 to 1 ug RNA with random hexamers. TCRdb independently ran MiXCR on the immunoSEQ multiplex PCR reads; one entry per CDR3 protein. The sample comprises 330,000 or so distinct CDR3 sequences, about 89% of which are singletons, and approximately 0.18% rests with the top ten. Material for sequencing was CD8+ T cells from PBMCs. These receptors came from a human donor with multiple sclerosis.

The chain combines TRBV28 with TRBJ1-1, with 9 bases identical to TRBD1. V shed 6 bases, J shed 10 bases, and the junction held 15 bases outside the gene matches. The CDR3 is made up of 15 amino acids. The germline gives CDR1 MDHEN, CDR2 SYDVKM. The CDR3 region is CASSPPGQGELGAFF. For the CDR3, the DNA is TGTGCCAGCAGCCCTCCGGGACAGGGAGAGCTAGGAGCTTTCTTT.

The CDR3 DNA sequence: TGTGCCAGCAGCTATTATCGCCCGGAGACCCAGTACTTC. Translation gives CASSYYRPETQYF. J is TRBJ2-5 and V is TRBV6-1, with no clear D. Germline V gene lookup returns CDR1 MNHNS and CDR2 SASEGT. The CDR3 consists of 13 residues. Trimming left V 6 bases short and J 5 bases short, with 13 bases between.

A remark on this clonotype: A junction boundary mismatches the germline segment, possibly from a read error. The chain employs TRBV7-9 and TRBJ2-7, with a weak D call TRBD1 (6 bases). The CDR3 sequence is 15 residues long. Looked up from germline, CDR1 is SEHNR and CDR2 is FQNEAQ (reference sequence). The CDR3 loop is CASSLKHRAYYEQHF. The CDR3 DNA is TGTGCCAGCAGCTTAAAGCACAGGGCCTACTACGAGCAGCACTTC.

This clonotype has only one observation. This chain connects TRBV15 to TRBJ2-2; D tentatively fits TRBD1 or TRBD2 (5 bases each). Trimming took 3 bases from V and 0 from J, leaving 14 bases between them. Germline values: CDR1 LNHNV, CDR2 YYDKDF (reference sequence). The CDR3 loop spans 17 amino acids. The CDR3 DNA reads TGTGCCACCAGCAGCCGAACCGGGACGGCGAACACCGGGGAGCTGTTTTTT. The encoded protein is CATSSRTGTANTGELFF.

This clonotype came up once. This chain joins TRBV7-9 and TRBJ2-7; D ambiguous. CDR3 length: 16 amino acids. V lost 3 bases, J lost 4 bases, and 19 bases lay in between. The germline V gene has CDR1 SEHNR and CDR2 FQNEAQ (reference sequence). The CDR3: CASSLIGSADPYEQYF. The CDR3 nucleotides read TGTGCCAGCAGCTTGATTGGTTCGGCCGACCCATACGAGCAGTACTTC. The full variable domain, in which reference TRBV7-9 and TRBJ2-7 provide the parts outside the CDR3, is DTGVSQNPRHKITKRGQNVTFRCDPISEHNRLYWYRQTLGQGPEFLTYFQNEAQLEKSRLLSDRFSAERPKGSFSTLEIQRTEQGDSAMYLCASSLIGSADPYEQYFGPGTRLTVT.

The CDR3 sequence: CASGLGGTGSYNEQFF. The CDR3 DNA sequence: TGTGCTAGTGGTTTGGGAGGGACGGGGTCCTACAATGAGCAGTTCTTC. The chain combines TRBV12-5 with TRBJ2-1; D might be TRBD1 or TRBD2, each matching 5 bases. V was cut by 1 base and J by 1 base, with 11 bases left in between. The CDR3 contains 16 residues. Per the germline V gene, CDR1 is LGHNT and CDR2 is FRNRAP.

This clonotype was seen a few times. The chain links TRBV9 to TRBJ2-1, with 7 bases identical to TRBD2. Germline CDR1 SGDLS, CDR2 YYNGEE. The junction had 4 bases not matched to a gene; V was cut back by 2 bases and J by 2 bases. The CDR3 consists of 15 residues. The CDR3 reads CASSVVGGTYNEQFF. CDR3 nucleotide sequence: TGTGCCAGCAGCGTGGTGGGAGGGACCTACAATGAGCAGTTCTTC.

The chain combines TRBV11-2 with TRBJ2-4; D uncertain. Germline assignment: CDR1 SGHAT and CDR2 FQNNGV. V gave up 3 bases and J gave up 6 bases, with 3 bases separating them. This CDR3 comprises 11 residues. In DNA form, the CDR3 reads TGTGCCAGCAGCTTCACAAACATTCAGTACTTC. Translation: CASSFTNIQYF. Full variable domain (remainder filled in from reference TRBV11-2 and TRBJ2-4): EAGVAQSPRYKIIEKRQSVAFWCNPISGHATLYWYQQILGQGPKLLIQFQNNGVVDDSQLPKDRFSAERLKGVDSTLKIQPAKLEDSAVYLCASSFTNIQYFGAGTRLSVL.

J is TRBJ2-6 and V is TRBV9, with D maybe TRBD1 (6 bases). The CDR3 spans 15 residues. V gave up 5 bases and J gave up 1 base, with 10 bases separating them. The V gene's germline CDR1 is SGDLS and CDR2 YYNGEE. This CDR3 is CASSSGQSGANVLTF. The DNA for the CDR3 is TGTGCCAGCAGTTCCGGACAGTCTGGGGCCAACGTCCTGACTTTC.

The sample holds a few counts of this clonotype. The V gene is TRBV10-3, the J gene TRBJ1-1; D unresolved. The V gene lost 4 bases and the J gene lost 3 bases, with 9 bases spanning the gap. This CDR3 has 13 amino acids. CDR1 is ENHRY and CDR2 is SYGVKD in the germline V gene. The CDR3 DNA reads TGTGCCATCAGTGGGATTAGCGACACTGAAGCTTTCTTT. It yields the protein CAISGISDTEAFF.

This clonotype was counted only a few times. This chain uses TRBV28 with TRBJ2-4; D possibly corresponds to TRBD2 (5 bases). CDR3 size: 14 residues. CDR1 and CDR2 from the germline V gene are MDHEN and SYDVKM. V lost 7 bases to trimming and J lost 4 bases, with 14 bases between them. The chain's CDR3 is CASTARRAKNIQYF. The CDR3 region has the DNA TGTGCCAGCACTGCGCGGCGGGCGAAAAACATTCAGTACTTC.

This clonotype has only one observation. The J gene is TRBJ1-5, the V gene TRBV2; 7 bases agree with TRBD1. Losses at the gene ends were 4 bases for V and 4 bases for J; bases not matched to a gene: 7. Germline assignment: CDR1 SNHLY and CDR2 FYNNEI. This CDR3 spans 15 amino acids. CDR3 in DNA: TGTGCCAGCAGTGGGGGACAGAGTATTAATCAGCCCCAGCATTTT. Protein sequence: CASSGGQSINQPQHF.

The J gene is TRBJ2-3, the V gene TRBV4-3; D unclear. Germline assignment: CDR1 LGHNA and CDR2 YSLEER. This CDR3 is built from 13 residues. V lost 1 base, J lost 6 bases, and 8 bases lay in between. This CDR3 reads CASSQVLLDTQYF. DNA for the CDR3: TGCGCCAGCAGCCAAGTTCTACTGGATACGCAGTATTTT.